These 11 T cell receptor beta chains share one sample of origin, sequenced in a study of blood T cell repertoires in COVID-19. The data were produced by immunoSEQ multiplex PCR, yet TCRdb's version contains in-frame clones alone and is incomplete. The sample shows approximately 70,000 clones, around 89% of them seen only once. The material sequenced was peripheral blood. The receptors here all came from a woman aged 70-85 years with acute or convalescent COVID-19.

CDR3 region: CASLESSYNSPLHF. Here the CDR3 DNA reads TGTGCCAGCTTAGAGAGCTCCTATAATTCACCCCTCCACTTT. The gene calls are TRBV28 and TRBJ1-6; D is undetermined. V was cut by 8 bases and J by 0 bases, with 8 bases left in between. CDR1 MDHEN and CDR2 SYDVKM come from the germline V gene. This CDR3 has 14 amino acids.

V and J are TRBV28 and TRBJ1-2, with 7 bases lining up with TRBD1. In germline, CDR1 is MDHEN, CDR2 SYDVKM. After removal of 2 bases from V and 4 bases from J, the junction contained 10 bases not matched to a gene. The CDR3 is made up of 16 amino acids. CDR3 sequence reads: CASSLGDGTAPYGYTF. Written as DNA, the CDR3 is TGTGCCAGCAGTTTAGGCGACGGGACAGCTCCCTATGGCTACACCTTC.

There are a few counts of this clone. V gene TRBV10-2 combines with J gene TRBJ1-2; 7 bases are a match to TRBD1. This CDR3 contains 14 residues. Trimming at V came to 6 bases and at J to 2 bases, leaving 6 bases not matched to a gene. Germline V gives CDR1 WSHSY, CDR2 SAAADI. The CDR3 loop reads CASRRTGGNYGYTF. CDR3 nucleotides: TGCGCCAGCAGGAGGACAGGAGGGAACTATGGCTACACCTTC.

Only one count was recorded for this clone. The CDR3 bases are TGTGCCAGCAGCCAAGAGTCCCGGGACACTACCTACGAGCAGTACTTC. This sequence encodes CASSQESRDTTYEQYF. The rearrangement joins TRBV3-1 (or the pseudogene TRBV3-2) to TRBJ2-7; weak D call: TRBD1 (6 bases). V was shortened by 0 bases and J by 2 bases, with 14 bases between the two germline ends. The germline gives CDR1 LGHDT, CDR2 YNNKEL (reference sequence). The CDR3 extends over 16 amino acids.

This chain joins TRBV28 and TRBJ1-4, with D unresolved. Germline CDR1 MDHEN, CDR2 SYDVKM. The V and J ends lost 3 bases and 4 bases respectively, with 9 bases between them. The CDR3 has 14 residues. The CDR3 reads CASSLTQINEKLFF. The CDR3 DNA follows: TGTGCCAGCAGTTTGACACAGATTAATGAAAAACTGTTTTTT.

The chain uses TRBV28 and TRBJ1-2; TRBD1 aligns across 10 bases. This CDR3 region has 14 residues. The V gene end was trimmed by 11 bases and the J gene end by 1 base; junction bases not matched to a gene: 7. The V gene's germline CDR1 is MDHEN and CDR2 SYDVKM. This CDR3 is CAGRTGGDNYGYTF. CDR3 nucleotides: TGTGCCGGCCGGACAGGGGGAGATAACTATGGCTACACCTTC.

The chain couples TRBV7-3 to TRBJ1-1; no clear D. Germline CDR1 is SGHTA and CDR2 is FQGTGA. V was trimmed by 5 bases and J by 0 bases, leaving 13 bases between them. The CDR3 spans 15 residues. CDR3 sequence (DNA): TGTGCCAGCAGCGGATACGGGGTTATGAACACTGAAGCTTTCTTT. It yields the protein CASSGYGVMNTEAFF.

The chain's CDR3 is CASSLRRTRDSGNTIYF. The CDR3 nucleotides read TGTGCCAGCAGTTTACGCAGGACCCGGGACTCTGGAAACACCATATATTTT. The rearrangement uses TRBV28 and TRBJ1-3, with D unclear. Germline values: CDR1 MDHEN, CDR2 SYDVKM. The CDR3 consists of 17 residues. The germline V and J ends were trimmed by 2 bases and 0 bases, with 14 bases remaining between them.

The CDR3: CASRSSSPLHF. The DNA of the CDR3 is TGTGCCAGCAGGAGTAGTTCACCCCTCCACTTT. This sequence joins TRBV25-1 and TRBJ1-6; D gene uncertain. The germline V and J ends were trimmed by 6 bases and 9 bases, with 6 bases remaining between them. There are 11 residues in the CDR3. Per the germline V gene, CDR1 is MGHDK and CDR2 is SYGVNS. Looking up the rest from reference TRBV25-1 and TRBJ1-6 gives the full variable domain: EADIYQTPRYLVIGTGKKITLECSQTMGHDKMYWYQQDPGMELHLIHYSYGVNSTEKGDLSSESTVSRIRTEHFPLTLESARPSHTSQYLCASRSSSPLHFGNGTRLTVT.

This rearrangement joins TRBV5-1 to TRBJ1-1; tentative D call: TRBD1 (5 bases). The CDR3 has 15 amino acids. Germline values: CDR1 SGHRS, CDR2 YFSETQ. Deletions cut 0 bases from V and 4 bases from J, with 13 bases between. The CDR3 reads CASSLAGGGATEAFF. The DNA for the CDR3 is TGCGCCAGCAGCTTGGCCGGGGGAGGCGCCACTGAAGCTTTCTTT.

The rearrangement links TRBV28 to TRBJ1-2, with 11 nucleotides matching TRBD1. V was pared by 5 bases and J by 3 bases, with 5 bases of the junction left unmatched. Looked up from germline, CDR1 is MDHEN and CDR2 is SYDVKM. This CDR3 region has 15 residues. This CDR3 reads CASSRGDRGDYGYTF. DNA of the CDR3: TGTGCCAGCAGTCGAGGGGACAGGGGGGACTATGGCTACACCTTC.